This passage covers 19 T cell receptor beta chains from one sample sequenced in a study of cytomegalovirus exposure and HLA in healthy donors. PCR was performed using 60 Vbeta and 13 Jbeta primers. The method was immunoSEQ multiplex PCR; TCRdb's version includes in-frame clones alone and lacks a portion of them. Of some 150,000 clones listed, approximately 9% are singletons. Sequenced sample: PBMCs. The receptors originated from a woman in her forties in good health and CMV-seropositive.

This clone was picked up a small number of times. This rearrangement joins TRBV6-5 to TRBJ2-2; 9 bases are shared with TRBD1. Germline trimming cut 6 bases from V and 7 bases from J; bases unmatched to any gene: 9. The CDR3 runs 15 residues. Germline CDR1 reads MNHEY; CDR2 reads SVGAGI. The CDR3 sequence is CASRLQGAVGGELFF. In DNA form, the CDR3 reads TGTGCCAGCAGGCTACAGGGGGCAGTGGGCGGGGAGCTGTTTTTT.

This clone turned up a few times. The chain links TRBV2 to TRBJ2-5; 12 bases line up with TRBD1. V was clipped by 5 bases and J by 5 bases; unmatched bases: 6. The germline CDR1 and CDR2 sequences are SNHLY and FYNNEI. This CDR3 region has 15 residues. The CDR3 spells CASSPGQGAVETQYF. The CDR3 DNA reads as TGTGCCAGCAGTCCGGGACAGGGGGCAGTTGAGACCCAGTACTTC.

The rearrangement uses TRBV7-2 and TRBJ2-6; D not certain. V shed 5 bases and J shed 0 bases, with 14 bases lying between them. This CDR3 comprises 17 residues. Germline V gives CDR1 SGHTA, CDR2 FQGNSA. The CDR3 protein is CASSVQVTSSGANVLTF. As DNA, the CDR3 is TGTGCCAGCAGCGTGCAGGTTACAAGCTCTGGGGCCAACGTCCTGACTTTC.

This clone came up a few times. The genes are TRBV19 and TRBJ1-2; 8 nucleotides align to TRBD1. V gave up 0 bases and J gave up 8 bases; unmatched junction bases: 11. Germline V gene lookup returns CDR1 LNHDA and CDR2 SQIVND (reference sequence). The CDR3 is 16 residues long. CDR3: CASSIDLAGGAGGYTF. For the CDR3, the DNA is TGTGCCAGTAGTATAGATCTTGCAGGGGGCGCAGGAGGCTACACCTTC.

J is TRBJ2-1 and V is TRBV4-1, with 8 bases matching TRBD1. Germline lookup yields CDR1 MGHRA and CDR2 YSYEKL. J was trimmed by 1 base and V by 4 bases; bases with no gene match: 9. The CDR3 has 17 residues. The CDR3 sequence is CASSPLAGTGSYNEQFF. As DNA, the CDR3 is TGCGCCAGCAGCCCTTTGGCCGGGACAGGTTCCTACAATGAGCAGTTCTTC.

This clone appeared a few times. This chain connects TRBV6-1 to TRBJ2-2; no clear D. This CDR3 region has 14 residues. Trimming left V 1 base short and J 4 bases short, with 7 bases between. Germline-derived CDR1 and CDR2 are MNHNS and SASEGT. DNA of the CDR3: TGTGCCAGCAGTGAAGTACAGATCACCGGGGAGCTGTTTTTT. Translated: CASSEVQITGELFF.

J is TRBJ1-4 and V is TRBV5-1, with 7 bases matching TRBD1. V lost 9 bases, J lost 3 bases, and 5 bases stayed unmatched. The V gene's germline CDR1 is SGHRS and CDR2 YFSETQ. The CDR3 contains 13 residues. CDR3 loop: CATRTGSNEKLFF. CDR3 nucleotides: TGCGCCACCCGGACAGGATCTAATGAAAAACTGTTTTTT.

This clone was observed a single time. The V and J genes are TRBV5-1 and TRBJ2-1; 11 bases map to TRBD2. CDR1 and CDR2 (germline): SGHRS, YFSETQ. V was clipped by 3 bases and J by 2 bases; unmatched bases: 4. CDR3 length: 16 residues. This CDR3 reads CASSSGLAGTYNEQFF. The CDR3 DNA reads TGCGCCAGCAGCTCTGGACTAGCGGGCACCTACAATGAGCAGTTCTTC.

The chain has TRBV18 and TRBJ2-1; 8 bases align to TRBD2. CDR1 is KGHSH and CDR2 is LQKENI in the germline V gene. The CDR3 is made up of 15 amino acids. The J segment lost 4 bases and the V segment lost 3 bases, leaving 5 bases of the junction unmatched. The CDR3 spells CASSPSRGGYNEQFF. As DNA, the CDR3 is TGTGCCAGCTCACCCTCCCGGGGGGGTTACAATGAGCAGTTCTTC.

The sample holds a few counts of this clone. This sequence joins TRBV7-2 and TRBJ1-2; 9 bases agree with TRBD1. Trimming took 4 bases from V and 7 from J; bases not matched to a gene: 4. The CDR3 is 13 residues long. Germline V gives CDR1 SGHTA, CDR2 FQGNSA. The CDR3 region has the DNA TGTGCCAGCAGCTCAGGGACAGGGTCTGGCTACACCTTC. Amino acid sequence: CASSSGTGSGYTF.

The DNA for the CDR3 is TGTGCCAGCAGCCTCCGACTAGCGGGGGGCACCGGGGAGCTGTTTTTT. It is translated as CASSLRLAGGTGELFF. The chain couples TRBV14 to TRBJ2-2; 13 bases align to TRBD2. The CDR3 has 16 residues. Trimming removed 4 bases from V and 4 bases from J; junction bases left unmatched: 3. CDR1 SGHDN and CDR2 FVKESK come from the germline V gene.

The rearrangement joins TRBV13 to TRBJ2-3; tentative D call: TRBD1 (6 bases). This CDR3 region has 14 residues. Germline V lookup: CDR1 PRHDT, CDR2 FYEKMQ (reference sequence). V was pared by 0 bases and J by 4 bases, with 8 bases between. The CDR3 loop reads CASSLGQGSDTQYF. The CDR3 DNA sequence: TGTGCCAGCAGCTTAGGGCAGGGGTCAGATACGCAGTATTTT.

Regarding this clone: Additional DNA sequences in this sample encode the identical CDR3. The chain recombines TRBV27 with TRBJ1-2; D not resolved. The CDR3 is 13 amino acids. Trimming left V 3 bases short and J 3 bases short, with 8 bases between. CDR1 and CDR2 (germline): MNHEY, SMNVEV (reference sequence). CDR3 nucleotide sequence: TGTGCCAGCAGTTTCGGGAATTACTATGGCTACACCTTC. It translates to CASSFGNYYGYTF.

The chain couples TRBV28 to TRBJ2-1; tentative D call: TRBD2 (6 bases). The CDR3 has 14 residues. Germline CDR1 reads MDHEN; CDR2 reads SYDVKM. V lost 8 bases, J lost 2 bases, and 13 bases lay in between. CDR3 in amino acids: CASRGAPAYNEQFF. The CDR3 coding sequence is TGTGCCAGCCGCGGGGCACCGGCCTACAATGAGCAGTTCTTC.

This clone has more than one count but fewer than ten. This chain joins TRBV5-4 and TRBJ2-5, with 7 bases that match TRBD1. The germline CDR1 and CDR2 sequences are SGHNT and YYREEE (reference sequence). This CDR3 contains 14 residues. Losses at the gene ends were 4 bases for V and 1 base for J; bases not matched to a gene: 4. DNA of the CDR3: TGTGCCAGCAGCACAACAGGGGTCCAAGAGACCCAGTACTTC. Translating it yields CASSTTGVQETQYF.

This clone showed up just a few times. DNA of the CDR3: TGTGCCACCAGCGTACCCCCCCAGGGAGCGGGGGGGAGGGCTTTCTTT. Translating gives CATSVPPQGAGGRAFF. The chain has TRBV15 and TRBJ1-1, with D tentatively TRBD1 (5 bases). V lost 5 bases and J lost 11, with 27 bases in between. The germline gives CDR1 LNHNV, CDR2 YYDKDF (reference sequence). The CDR3 contains 16 residues.

The gene calls are TRBV15 and TRBJ1-4; D is unclear. The CDR3 is 17 residues long. Germline-derived CDR1 and CDR2 are LNHNV and YYDKDF (reference sequence). Trimming left V 5 bases short and J 6 bases short, with 22 bases between. The CDR3 nucleotides read TGTGCCACCAGCCTATCCGGCAAAAGGAGGGAAGATGAAAAACTGTTTTTT. Translation gives CATSLSGKRREDEKLFF.

This clone has only a few counts. The chain recombines TRBV29-1 with TRBJ1-1; 9 bases are shared with TRBD1. V lost 4 bases and J lost 5; bases outside the gene matches: 14. This CDR3 is 16 amino acids long. Germline CDR1 and CDR2: SQVTM and ANQGSEA. The CDR3 here is CSVVGQGTISLTEAFF. The CDR3 region has the DNA TGCAGCGTTGTCGGACAGGGGACGATATCCTTGACTGAAGCTTTCTTT.

This chain connects TRBV5-6 to TRBJ1-2, with 7 positions matching TRBD1. Germline values: CDR1 SGHDT, CDR2 YYEEEE. This CDR3 contains 15 residues. Losses at the gene ends were 0 bases for V and 3 bases for J; bases not matched to a gene: 5. The CDR3 here is CASSLVAQGDYGYTF. CDR3 nucleotide sequence: TGTGCCAGCAGCTTGGTGGCGCAGGGGGACTATGGCTACACCTTC.